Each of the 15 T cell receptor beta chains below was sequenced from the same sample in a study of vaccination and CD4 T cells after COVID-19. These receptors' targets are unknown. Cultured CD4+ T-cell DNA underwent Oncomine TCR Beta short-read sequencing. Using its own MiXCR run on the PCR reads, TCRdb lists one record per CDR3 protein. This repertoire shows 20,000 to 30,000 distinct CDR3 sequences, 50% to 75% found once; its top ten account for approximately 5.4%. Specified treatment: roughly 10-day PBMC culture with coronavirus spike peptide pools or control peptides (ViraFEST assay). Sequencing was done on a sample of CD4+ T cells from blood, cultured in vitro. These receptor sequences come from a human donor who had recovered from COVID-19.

The chain's CDR3 is CATSDSGWQPQHF. DNA of the CDR3: TGTGCCACCAGTGATTCCGGGTGGCAGCCCCAGCATTTT. The V call is TRBV24-1, the J call TRBJ1-5; D is unclear. The germline V gene encodes CDR1 KGHDR and CDR2 SFDVKD. The length of the CDR3 is 13 residues. Trimming shortened V by 2 bases and J by 7 bases, and 8 bases separated the two germline ends.

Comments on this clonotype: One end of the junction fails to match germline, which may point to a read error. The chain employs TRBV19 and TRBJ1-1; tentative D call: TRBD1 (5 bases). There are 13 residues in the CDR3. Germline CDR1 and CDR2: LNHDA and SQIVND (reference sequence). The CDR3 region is CASRVQESTEAFF. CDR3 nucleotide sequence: TGTGCAAGTAGGGTACAGGAGAGCACTGAAGCTTTCTTT.

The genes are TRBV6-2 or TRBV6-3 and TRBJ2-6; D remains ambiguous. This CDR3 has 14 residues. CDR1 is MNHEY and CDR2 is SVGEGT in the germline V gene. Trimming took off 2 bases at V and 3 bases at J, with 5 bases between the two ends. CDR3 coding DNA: TGTGCCAGCAGTTACAGGTTTGGGGCCAACGTCCTGACTTTC. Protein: CASSYRFGANVLTF.

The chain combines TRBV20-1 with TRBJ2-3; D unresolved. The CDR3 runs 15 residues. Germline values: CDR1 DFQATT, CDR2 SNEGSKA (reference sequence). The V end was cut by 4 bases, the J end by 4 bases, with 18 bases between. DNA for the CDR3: TGCAGTGCTAACCCGGGCCCTCGGGCTCCAGATACGCAGTATTTT. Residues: CSANPGPRAPDTQYF.

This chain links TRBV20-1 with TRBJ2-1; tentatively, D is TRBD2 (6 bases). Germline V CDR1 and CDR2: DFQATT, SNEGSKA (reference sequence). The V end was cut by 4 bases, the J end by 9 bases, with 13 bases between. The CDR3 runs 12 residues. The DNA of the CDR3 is TGCAGTGCTATGACTAGTTTCGGTGAGCAGTTCTTC. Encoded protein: CSAMTSFGEQFF.

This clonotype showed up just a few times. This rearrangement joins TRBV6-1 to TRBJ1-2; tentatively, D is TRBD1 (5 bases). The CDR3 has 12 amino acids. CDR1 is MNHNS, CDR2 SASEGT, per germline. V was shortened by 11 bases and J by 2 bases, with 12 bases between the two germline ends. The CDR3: CAGAGSNYGYTF. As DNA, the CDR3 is TGTGCCGGAGCAGGGTCAAACTATGGCTACACCTTC.

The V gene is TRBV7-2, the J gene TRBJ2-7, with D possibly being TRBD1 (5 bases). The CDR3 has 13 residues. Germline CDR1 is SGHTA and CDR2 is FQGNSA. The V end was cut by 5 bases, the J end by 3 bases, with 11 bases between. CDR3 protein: CASSTRQNYEQYF. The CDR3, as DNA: TGTGCCAGCAGCACCCGACAGAACTACGAGCAGTACTTC.

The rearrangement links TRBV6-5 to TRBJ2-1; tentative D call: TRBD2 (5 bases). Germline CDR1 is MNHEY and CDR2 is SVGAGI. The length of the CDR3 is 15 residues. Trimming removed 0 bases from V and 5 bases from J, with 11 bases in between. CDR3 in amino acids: CASSYSKGLDNEQFF. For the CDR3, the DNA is TGTGCCAGCAGTTACTCGAAAGGACTCGACAATGAGCAGTTCTTC.

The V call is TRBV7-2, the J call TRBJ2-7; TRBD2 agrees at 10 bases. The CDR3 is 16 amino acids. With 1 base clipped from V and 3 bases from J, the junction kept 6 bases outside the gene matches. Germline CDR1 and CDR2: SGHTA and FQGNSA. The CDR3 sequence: CASSLDRTSGYYEQYF. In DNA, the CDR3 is TGTGCCAGCAGCTTAGACAGGACTAGCGGATACTACGAGCAGTACTTC. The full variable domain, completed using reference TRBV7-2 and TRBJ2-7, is GAGVSQSPSNKVTEKGKDVELRCDPISGHTALYWYRQSLGQGLEFLIYFQGNSAPDKSGLPSDRFSAERTGGSVSTLTIQRTQQEDSAVYLCASSLDRTSGYYEQYFGPGTRLTVT.

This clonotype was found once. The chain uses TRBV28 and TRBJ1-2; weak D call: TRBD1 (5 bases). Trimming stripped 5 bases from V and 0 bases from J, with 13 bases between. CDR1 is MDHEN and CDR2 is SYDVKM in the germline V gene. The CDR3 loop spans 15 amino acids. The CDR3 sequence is CASSPPGTANYGYTF. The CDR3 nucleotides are TGTGCCAGCAGTCCACCGGGGACGGCTAACTATGGCTACACCTTC.

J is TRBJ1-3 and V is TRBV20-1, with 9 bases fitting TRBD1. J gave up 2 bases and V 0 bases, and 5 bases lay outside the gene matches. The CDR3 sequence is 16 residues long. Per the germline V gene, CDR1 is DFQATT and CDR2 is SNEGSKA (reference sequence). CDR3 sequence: CSARDPGTGTGNTIYF. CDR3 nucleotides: TGCAGTGCTAGAGATCCGGGGACAGGGACTGGAAACACCATATATTTT.

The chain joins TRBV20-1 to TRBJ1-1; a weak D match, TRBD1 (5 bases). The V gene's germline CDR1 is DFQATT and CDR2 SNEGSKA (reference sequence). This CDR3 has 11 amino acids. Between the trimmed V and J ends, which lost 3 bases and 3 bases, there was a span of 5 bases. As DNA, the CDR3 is TGCAGTGCTAGGGGGGACACTGAAGCTTTCTTT. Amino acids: CSARGDTEAFF.

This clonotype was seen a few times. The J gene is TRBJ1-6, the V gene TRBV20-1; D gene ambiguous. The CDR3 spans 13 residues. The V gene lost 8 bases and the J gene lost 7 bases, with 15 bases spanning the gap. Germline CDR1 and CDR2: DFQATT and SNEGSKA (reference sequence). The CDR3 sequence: CSPKMGGNSPLHF. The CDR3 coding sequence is TGCAGTCCAAAGATGGGTGGAAATTCACCCCTCCACTTT.

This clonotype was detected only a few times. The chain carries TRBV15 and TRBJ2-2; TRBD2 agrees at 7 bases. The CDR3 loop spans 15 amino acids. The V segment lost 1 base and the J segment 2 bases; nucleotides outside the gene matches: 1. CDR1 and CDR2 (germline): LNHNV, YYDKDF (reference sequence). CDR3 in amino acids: CATSRGGSNTGELFF. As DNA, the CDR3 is TGTGCCACCAGCAGAGGCGGGAGTAACACCGGGGAGCTGTTTTTT. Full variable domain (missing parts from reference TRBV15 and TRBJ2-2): DAMVIQNPRYQVTQFGKPVTLSCSQTLNHNVMYWYQQKSSQAPKLLFHYYDKDFNNEADTPDNFQSRRPNTSFCFLDIRSPGLGDTAMYLCATSRGGSNTGELFFGEGSRLTVL.

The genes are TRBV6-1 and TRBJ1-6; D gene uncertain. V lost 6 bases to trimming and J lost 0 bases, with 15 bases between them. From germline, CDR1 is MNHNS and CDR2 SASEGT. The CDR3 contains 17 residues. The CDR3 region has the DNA TGTGCCAGCAGCGGCTTCATGGGGAGCTCCTATAATTCACCCCTCCACTTT. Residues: CASSGFMGSSYNSPLHF.